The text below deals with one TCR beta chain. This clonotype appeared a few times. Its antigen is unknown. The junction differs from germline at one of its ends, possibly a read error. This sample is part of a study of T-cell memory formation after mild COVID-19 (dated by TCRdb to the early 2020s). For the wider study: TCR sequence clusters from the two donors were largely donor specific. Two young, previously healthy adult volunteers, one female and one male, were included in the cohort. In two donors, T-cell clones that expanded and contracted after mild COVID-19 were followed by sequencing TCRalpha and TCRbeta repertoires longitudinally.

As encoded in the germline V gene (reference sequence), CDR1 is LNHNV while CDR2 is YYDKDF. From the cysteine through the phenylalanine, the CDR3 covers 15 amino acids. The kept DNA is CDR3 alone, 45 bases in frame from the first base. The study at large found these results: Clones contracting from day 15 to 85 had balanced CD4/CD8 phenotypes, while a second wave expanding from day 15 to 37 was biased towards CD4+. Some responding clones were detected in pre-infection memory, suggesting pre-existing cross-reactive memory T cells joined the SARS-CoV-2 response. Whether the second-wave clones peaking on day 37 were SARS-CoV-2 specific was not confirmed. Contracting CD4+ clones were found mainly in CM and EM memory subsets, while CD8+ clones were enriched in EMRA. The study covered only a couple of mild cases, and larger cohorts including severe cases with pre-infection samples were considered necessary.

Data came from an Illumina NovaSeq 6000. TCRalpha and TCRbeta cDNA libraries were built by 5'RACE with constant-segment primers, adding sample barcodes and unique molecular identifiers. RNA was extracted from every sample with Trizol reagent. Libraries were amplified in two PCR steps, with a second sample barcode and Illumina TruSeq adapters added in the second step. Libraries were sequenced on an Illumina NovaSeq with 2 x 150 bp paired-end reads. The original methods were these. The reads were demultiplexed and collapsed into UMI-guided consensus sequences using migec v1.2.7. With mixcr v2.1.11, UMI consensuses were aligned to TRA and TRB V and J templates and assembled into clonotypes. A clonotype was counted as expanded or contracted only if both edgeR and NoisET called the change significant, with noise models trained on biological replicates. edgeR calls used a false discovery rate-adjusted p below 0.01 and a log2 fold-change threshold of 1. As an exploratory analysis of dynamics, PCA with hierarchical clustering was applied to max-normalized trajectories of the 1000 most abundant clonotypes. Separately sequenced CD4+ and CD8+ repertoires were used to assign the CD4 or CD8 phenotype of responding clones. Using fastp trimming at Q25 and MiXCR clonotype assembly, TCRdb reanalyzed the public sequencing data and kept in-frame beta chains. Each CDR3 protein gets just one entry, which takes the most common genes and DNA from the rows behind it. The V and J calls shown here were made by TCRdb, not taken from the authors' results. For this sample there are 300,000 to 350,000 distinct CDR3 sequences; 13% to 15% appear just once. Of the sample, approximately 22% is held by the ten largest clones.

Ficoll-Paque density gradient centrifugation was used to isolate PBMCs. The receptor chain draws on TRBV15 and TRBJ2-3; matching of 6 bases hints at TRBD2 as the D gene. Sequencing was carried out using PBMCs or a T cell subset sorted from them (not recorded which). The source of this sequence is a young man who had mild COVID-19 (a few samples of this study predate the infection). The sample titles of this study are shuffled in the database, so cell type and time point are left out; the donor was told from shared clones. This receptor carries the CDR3 CATSRVTGSIDTQYF. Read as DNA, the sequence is TGTGCCACCAGCAGGGTGACCGGGAGCATAGATACGCAGTATTTT.